This T cell receptor (beta chain) emerged from a study of blood T cell repertoires in COVID-19. Original processing methods: Nucleated cell number was recorded as an estimate derived from reference gene primer amplification. Data came from immunoSEQ multiplex PCR; TCRdb stores just in-frame clones and leaves some out. For V, J and clone size, that table is used; D and trimming come from the DNA. The table lists some 150,000 clones, roughly 90% of them singletons. This clonotype was obtained from a young woman with acute COVID-19. The material sequenced was PBMCs or T cells enriched from blood (not recorded which).

CDR3 DNA: TGTGCCAGCAGCTTAGATCGACGGGAGGGCTCAAGGGTCGGTGAGCAGTTCTTC. Translated: CASSLDRREGSRVGEQFF. The rearrangement uses TRBV7-3 and TRBJ2-1; TRBD2 matches at 8 bases. Germline V gene lookup returns CDR1 SGHTA and CDR2 FQGTGA. This CDR3 has 18 residues. The junction had 18 bases not matched to a gene; V was cut back by 2 bases and J by 9 bases.